In this sample, the clone carrying this T cell receptor beta chain turned up many times. What it binds is not known. TCR beta CDR3 region amplification was performed from RNA transcripts. First-round RT-PCR targeting the TCR CDR3 was performed with the HTBI primer set. TCRdb passed the multiplex PCR reads through MiXCR, listing each CDR3 protein once. The data hold some 650,000 distinct CDR3 sequences, with roughly 16% observed a single time. These data come from a study of T cells in Graves' hyperthyroidism and ophthalmopathy. The overall study: Peripheral blood was collected at initial diagnosis, before any treatment.

The CDR3 totals 16 residues. Germline V gene lookup returns CDR1 MGHRA and CDR2 YSYEKL. V lost 0 bases, J lost 4 bases, and 13 bases lay in between. Notes on the study in general: Most clonotypes that expanded in the thyroid above 0.001 also showed up in blood.

V usage is TRBV4-1 and J usage is TRBJ2-1, with D hard to call. The specimen was blood. The receptor was isolated from a woman between 40 and 55 years old with Graves' ophthalmopathy. The CDR3 sequence is CASSQDPIEDYNEQFF. The CDR3 region has the DNA TGCGCCAGCAGCCAAGACCCTATAGAGGATTACAATGAGCAGTTCTTC.